In this sample, the clone carrying this T cell receptor beta chain turned up many times. Its antigen remains unknown. This CDR3 comprises 13 residues. CDR1 is SEHNR and CDR2 is FQNEAQ in the germline V gene (reference sequence). V was clipped by 7 bases and J by 3 bases, with 9 bases between them. TCRdb re-called the 5' RACE reads through MiXCR, storing one row per CDR3 protein. Found here are approximately 340,000 distinct CDR3 sequences, around a sixth of them singletons; the top ten hold 20% to 25%. These data originate in a study of T-cell memory formation after mild COVID-19. Overall study findings and caveats: The study found balanced CD4/CD8 in clones contracting day 15 to 85 and a CD4+ lean in later expanders.

The receptor comes from a man aged 18 to 29 who had mild COVID-19 (a few samples of this study predate the infection). Cell type and time point are not known. The V call is TRBV7-9, the J call TRBJ1-4; D remains ambiguous. Sequencing was carried out using PBMCs or a T cell subset sorted from them (not recorded which). Here the CDR3 reads CASTNNPNEKLFF. In DNA form, the CDR3 reads TGTGCCAGCACCAACAATCCTAATGAAAAACTGTTTTTT.